Described below is a single T cell receptor beta chain sequence and its context. The data originate from a study of blood T cell repertoires in COVID-19. Overall study: Donors in the United States, Italy and Spain gave samples during acute or convalescent COVID-19. T cells, B-cell-depleted T cells, or PBMCs supplied cDNA or gDNA.

In the original processing: It was from reference gene primer amplification that nucleated cell counts were estimated. Produced via immunoSEQ multiplex PCR; TCRdb's table is partial and in-frame only. V and J calls and clone size are copied from that table; D and trimming were computed from the DNA. The table has about 360,000 clones, around 83% seen once. CDR1 SGDLS and CDR2 YYNGEE come from the germline V gene. The CDR3 has 15 residues. The J segment lost 4 bases and the V segment lost 3 bases, leaving 7 bases of the junction unmatched. The rearrangement uses TRBV9 and TRBJ1-2, with 9 bases that match TRBD1. Sequencing was done on a sample of peripheral blood. The source of this sequence is a man younger than 40 with active or convalescent COVID-19. The CDR3 DNA is TGTGCCAGCAGCGCCCAACAGGGACAGGGCTATGGCTACACCTTC. Translating it yields CASSAQQGQGYGYTF.